The clone carrying this TCR beta chain was seen ten or more times. The antigen is undetermined. These data originate in a study of T cells in Graves' hyperthyroidism and ophthalmopathy. Points from the study as a whole: The blood repertoire included most of the expanded thyroid clonotypes above 0.001. By a 13 V-J model, ophthalmopathy was set apart from stable hyperthyroidism.

Amplification of TCR beta CDR3 regions used RNA as the template. The TCR CDR3 first-round RT-PCR relied on the HTBI primer set. MiXCR, run by TCRdb on the multiplex PCR reads, gives a single entry per CDR3 protein. The sample includes a few hundred thousand distinct CDR3 sequences, over 12% of them seen just once. After removal of 6 bases from V and 0 bases from J, the junction contained 11 bases not matched to a gene. Germline V lookup: CDR1 DFQATT, CDR2 SNEGSKA (reference sequence). CDR3 size: 16 residues. Used for diagnoses were clinical symptoms, serum thyroxine and TRAb, thyroid ultrasound and orbital computed tomography. A roughly 9.3 ml volume of fresh peripheral blood provided the PBMCs.

The genes are TRBV20-1 and TRBJ2-7; 10 positions match TRBD2. Sequencing used blood. This sequence originates from a woman aged 55 to 70 with Graves' ophthalmopathy. DNA for the CDR3: TGCAGTGCACGGACTAGCGGAGCTCTTTACTCCTACGAGCAGTACTTC. Amino acids: CSARTSGALYSYEQYF.